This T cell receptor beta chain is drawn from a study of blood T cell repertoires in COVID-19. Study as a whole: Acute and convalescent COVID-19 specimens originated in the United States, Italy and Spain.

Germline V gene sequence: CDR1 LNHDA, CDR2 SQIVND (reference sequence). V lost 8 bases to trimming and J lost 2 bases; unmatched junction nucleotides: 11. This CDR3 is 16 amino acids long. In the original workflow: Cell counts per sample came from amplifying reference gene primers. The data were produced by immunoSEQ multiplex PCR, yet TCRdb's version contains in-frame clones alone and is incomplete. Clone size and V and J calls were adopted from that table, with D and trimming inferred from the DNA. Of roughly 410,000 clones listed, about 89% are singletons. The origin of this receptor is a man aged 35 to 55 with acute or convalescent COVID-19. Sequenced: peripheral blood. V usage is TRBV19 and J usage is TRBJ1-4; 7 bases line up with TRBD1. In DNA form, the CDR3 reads TGTGCCAGTGGGACAGTGGGGGAATGGACTAATGAAAAACTGTTTTTT. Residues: CASGTVGEWTNEKLFF.